These 28 T cell receptor beta chains share one sample of origin, sequenced in a study of shared clonotypes between healthy human individuals (dated by TCRdb to the early 2020s). Library preparation employed the immunoSEQ multiplex PCR assay. TCRdb re-hosts the immuneACCESS table, in-frame sequences only. Its copies lack some clones; in the studies checked, an unresolved V gene accounts for under half of them, and the cause for the rest is not known. Recorded for this sample are more than 1.2 million clones; about 98.5% of them occurred a single time. The biggest ten clones account for approximately 0.4% of the sample. Source material: naive CD4+ T cells sorted from blood. In light of the paper, this sample's cell subset or site label describes: CD45RA+ positively selected. These receptors all stem from a man aged 25-45 years in good health.

The J gene is TRBJ2-7, the V gene TRBV15; D not certain. CDR1 is LNHNV and CDR2 is YYDKDF in the germline V gene (reference sequence). The CDR3 covers 14 residues. The germline V and J ends were trimmed by 0 bases and 0 bases, with 6 bases remaining between them. The CDR3 sequence is CATSREVLSYEQYF. CDR3 in DNA: TGTGCCACCAGCAGAGAGGTTCTCTCCTACGAGCAGTACTTC.

The V and J genes are TRBV7-2 and TRBJ1-5; D not resolved. The CDR3 sequence is 16 residues long. Germline CDR1 SGHTA, CDR2 FQGNSA. Trimming took off 5 bases at V and 0 bases at J, with 14 bases between the two ends. The CDR3 DNA reads TGTGCCAGCAGCCCAACCGGAGGCTATAGCAATCAGCCCCAGCATTTT. This codes for CASSPTGGYSNQPQHF.

V gene TRBV10-3 combines with J gene TRBJ2-2, with 11 bases lining up with TRBD1. There are 20 residues in the CDR3. Germline CDR1 ENHRY, CDR2 SYGVKD. V shed 7 bases and J 5 bases; nucleotides not matched to a gene: 21. CDR3 in DNA: TGTGCCATCAAGGGACAGGGGGAAACCGCTAGCTTGATCGAGACCGGGGAGCTGTTTTTT. The encoded protein is CAIKGQGETASLIETGELFF.

V gene TRBV27 combines with J gene TRBJ2-7; 7 positions agree with TRBD1. The germline CDR1 and CDR2 sequences are MNHEY and SMNVEV (reference sequence). V shed 5 bases, J shed 0 bases, and the junction held 4 bases outside the gene matches. The CDR3 runs 14 residues. This CDR3 is CASSAWDSSYEQYF. The CDR3 nucleotides read TGTGCCAGCAGTGCGTGGGACAGCTCCTACGAGCAGTACTTC.

This sequence joins TRBV7-9 and TRBJ1-4; weak D call: TRBD1 (5 bases). Trimming removed 3 bases from V and 8 bases from J, with 13 bases in between. The CDR3 length is 14 residues. The germline V gene has CDR1 SEHNR and CDR2 FQNEAQ (reference sequence). CDR3 sequence (DNA): TGTGCCAGCAGCTTTAGTCGGGGCCAGGAAAAACTGTTTTTT. The encoded protein is CASSFSRGQEKLFF. Full variable domain (rest looked up from reference TRBV7-9 and TRBJ1-4): DTGVSQNPRHKITKRGQNVTFRCDPISEHNRLYWYRQTLGQGPEFLTYFQNEAQLEKSRLLSDRFSAERPKGSFSTLEIQRTEQGDSAMYLCASSFSRGQEKLFFGSGTQLSVL.

The sample holds one count of this clone. The gene calls are TRBV5-4 and TRBJ1-1; D remains unclear. Germline V gives CDR1 SGHNT, CDR2 YYREEE (reference sequence). The length of the CDR3 is 13 residues. V shed 0 bases and J shed 3 bases, with 6 bases lying between them. The CDR3 nucleotides read TGTGCCAGCAGCTTGGTTGGATACACTGAAGCTTTCTTT. Amino acid sequence: CASSLVGYTEAFF.

This rearrangement joins TRBV2 to TRBJ2-1, with TRBD2 matching over 8 bases. Per the germline V gene, CDR1 is SNHLY and CDR2 is FYNNEI. The trim removed 10 bases at V and 4 bases at J, leaving 12 bases unmatched. The CDR3 has 15 residues. The CDR3, as DNA: TGTGCCAACCACGGAGAAGCGGGAGTGTACAATGAGCAGTTCTTC. This translates into CANHGEAGVYNEQFF.

V usage is TRBV29-1 and J usage is TRBJ2-2; D is perhaps TRBD1 (5 bases). This CDR3 is built from 13 residues. In germline, CDR1 is SQVTM, CDR2 ANQGSEA. The V gene lost 5 bases and the J gene lost 0 bases, with 7 bases spanning the gap. This chain's CDR3 is CSVKTANTGELFF. CDR3 in DNA: TGCAGCGTTAAGACAGCGAACACCGGGGAGCTGTTTTTT.

The chain uses TRBV4-3 and TRBJ1-2; 8 nucleotides match TRBD1. The CDR3 spans 15 residues. The J segment lost 7 bases and the V segment lost 0 bases, leaving 7 bases of the junction unmatched. Germline V gene lookup returns CDR1 LGHNA and CDR2 YSLEER. The CDR3, as DNA: TGCGCCAGCAGCCAAGAGAGCAGGGGGCACGGTGGCTACACCTTC. Protein sequence: CASSQESRGHGGYTF.

The chain carries TRBV6-1 and TRBJ1-4, with a possible D match to TRBD1 (5 bases). V lost 7 bases, J lost 5 bases, and 17 bases lay in between. The CDR3 is 15 amino acids. CDR1 and CDR2 (germline): MNHNS, SASEGT. As DNA, the CDR3 is TGTGCCAGCACCACTTTGGGGGTCGTAAATGAAAAACTGTTTTTT. Amino acid sequence: CASTTLGVVNEKLFF.

This chain links TRBV7-2 with TRBJ2-1; 12 nucleotides agree with TRBD2. Germline CDR1 and CDR2: SGHTA and FQGNSA. The CDR3 is 16 amino acids. Trimming at V came to 5 bases and at J to 4 bases, leaving 6 bases not matched to a gene. The CDR3 loop reads CASSRLAGGSYNEQFF. The CDR3 nucleotides are TGTGCCAGCAGCCGGCTAGCGGGAGGGTCATACAATGAGCAGTTCTTC.

The gene calls are TRBV7-9 and TRBJ1-3; 8 nucleotides agree with TRBD1. The V gene end was trimmed by 4 bases and the J gene end by 9 bases; junction bases not matched to a gene: 5. Germline loops: CDR1 SEHNR, CDR2 FQNEAQ (reference sequence). The CDR3 is 13 amino acids. The CDR3, as DNA: TGTGCCAGCAGCTATGGGACAGGCACCACCATATATTTT. Translation gives CASSYGTGTTIYF.

The CDR3 sequence: CASSVGGTGINYGYTF. The DNA of the CDR3 is TGTGCCAGCAGCGTAGGTGGGACAGGGATCAACTATGGCTACACCTTC. The chain links TRBV7-2 to TRBJ1-2; TRBD1 agrees at 9 bases. CDR1 and CDR2 (germline): SGHTA, FQGNSA. The V gene end was trimmed by 5 bases and the J gene end by 2 bases; junction bases not matched to a gene: 9. The CDR3 sequence is 16 residues long.

V usage is TRBV6-5 and J usage is TRBJ2-1; the D is unclear. V lost 6 bases to trimming and J lost 4 bases, with 13 bases between them. The CDR3 length is 14 residues. Germline-derived CDR1 and CDR2 are MNHEY and SVGAGI. The CDR3 sequence is CASREATVYNEQFF. The CDR3 region has the DNA TGTGCCAGCAGAGAAGCAACAGTATACAATGAGCAGTTCTTC.

This sequence joins TRBV11-3 and TRBJ2-1, with TRBD2 matching over 7 bases. This CDR3 has 15 residues. Germline lookup yields CDR1 SGHNT and CDR2 YENEEA. Losses at the gene ends were 5 bases for V and 1 base for J; bases not matched to a gene: 5. The CDR3 DNA reads as TGTGCCAGCAGCCTCAGGGAGGGGTCCTACAATGAGCAGTTCTTC. Translated: CASSLREGSYNEQFF.

The chain recombines TRBV6-5 with TRBJ2-5; D unresolved. V lost 0 bases and J 5 bases, leaving 10 bases between the germline ends. Per germline, CDR1 MNHEY and CDR2 SVGAGI. The CDR3 runs 14 residues. CDR3 nucleotides: TGTGCCAGCAGTTACTCGTTTAGGGCGGAGACCCAGTACTTC. It specifies CASSYSFRAETQYF.

This sequence joins TRBV9 and TRBJ2-1, with TRBD1 matching over 10 bases. V was pared by 3 bases and J by 10 bases, with 10 bases of the junction left unmatched. CDR3 length equals 15 residues. From germline, CDR1 is SGDLS and CDR2 YYNGEE. The CDR3 nucleotides read TGTGCCAGCAGCGCCGGGACAGGGGTTTTAGGGGAGCAGTTCTTC. Translation: CASSAGTGVLGEQFF. Full variable domain (missing parts from reference TRBV9 and TRBJ2-1): DSGVTQTPKHLITATGQRVTLRCSPRSGDLSVYWYQQSLDQGLQFLIQYYNGEERAKGNILERFSAQQFPDLHSELNLSSLELGDSALYFCASSAGTGVLGEQFFGPGTRLTVL.

This clone was detected once. The chain couples TRBV7-9 to TRBJ1-4; the match to TRBD1 covers 7 bases. Trimming cost V 5 bases and J 8 bases; bases outside gene matches: 2. From germline, CDR1 is SEHNR and CDR2 FQNEAQ (reference sequence). The length of the CDR3 is 12 residues. The CDR3 sequence: CASSRTGEKLFF. DNA of the CDR3: TGTGCCAGCAGCCGGACAGGAGAAAAACTGTTTTTT.

The rearrangement joins TRBV9 to TRBJ2-7; D uncertain. There are 15 residues in the CDR3. CDR1 and CDR2 from the germline V gene are SGDLS and YYNGEE. V was pared by 3 bases and J by 1 base, with 14 bases between. The CDR3 is CASSAPSWGSYEQYF. The CDR3 region has the DNA TGTGCCAGCAGCGCACCCTCATGGGGATCCTACGAGCAGTACTTC.

The chain couples TRBV15 to TRBJ2-1, with unresolved D. Germline assignment: CDR1 LNHNV and CDR2 YYDKDF (reference sequence). V gave up 4 bases and J gave up 0 bases, with 16 bases separating them. This CDR3 spans 17 amino acids. CDR3 sequence: CATSTLRRTSSYNEQFF. The CDR3 bases are TGTGCCACCAGCACCCTCCGACGGACGAGCTCCTACAATGAGCAGTTCTTC.

The genes are TRBV2 and TRBJ2-1, with 10 nucleotides matching TRBD2. This CDR3 is 16 amino acids long. Trimming at V came to 3 bases and at J to 0 bases, leaving 2 bases not matched to a gene. Per the germline V gene, CDR1 is SNHLY and CDR2 is FYNNEI. CDR3 sequence: CASSDRLAGSYNEQFF. In DNA form, the CDR3 reads TGTGCCAGCAGTGATAGACTAGCGGGCTCCTACAATGAGCAGTTCTTC.

The J gene is TRBJ2-7, the V gene TRBV5-1; tentative D call: TRBD1 (5 bases). Germline V lookup: CDR1 SGHRS, CDR2 YFSETQ. The CDR3 is 15 amino acids. V was pared by 1 base and J by 0 bases, with 11 bases between. CDR3 DNA sequence: TGCGCCAGCAGCTTGCTTAGTGACAGCTCCTACGAGCAGTACTTC. Amino acids: CASSLLSDSSYEQYF.

Only one count was recorded for this clone. The chain carries TRBV29-1 and TRBJ2-5; unclear D gene. Between the trimmed V and J ends, which lost 2 bases and 5 bases, there was a span of 6 bases. The germline V gene encodes CDR1 SQVTM and CDR2 ANQGSEA. This CDR3 is 11 amino acids long. The CDR3 is CSVELFETQYF. In DNA, the CDR3 is TGCAGCGTTGAACTATTCGAGACCCAGTACTTC.

About this clone itself: The sample has other DNA sequences that encode this CDR3 too. This rearrangement joins TRBV7-9 to TRBJ2-2; the D is unclear. From germline, CDR1 is SEHNR and CDR2 FQNEAQ (reference sequence). Trimming removed 1 base from V and 6 bases from J, with 3 bases in between. The CDR3 loop spans 12 amino acids. The CDR3 loop reads CASSLVSGELFF. CDR3 bases: TGTGCCAGCAGCTTAGTGTCCGGGGAGCTGTTTTTT. The whole variable domain, filled in from reference TRBV7-9 and TRBJ2-2, reads DTGVSQNPRHKITKRGQNVTFRCDPISEHNRLYWYRQTLGQGPEFLTYFQNEAQLEKSRLLSDRFSAERPKGSFSTLEIQRTEQGDSAMYLCASSLVSGELFFGEGSRLTVL.

CDR3 loop: CASSQGPGQGAWDTEAFF. As DNA, the CDR3 is TGCGCCAGCAGCCAAGGCCCCGGCCAGGGGGCCTGGGACACTGAAGCTTTCTTT. The rearrangement uses TRBV4-3 and TRBJ1-1, with TRBD1 identical over 8 bases. V dropped 1 base and J dropped 3; count of bases not matched to a gene: 13. CDR3 length equals 18 residues. Per germline, CDR1 LGHNA and CDR2 YSLEER.

The V gene is TRBV29-1, the J gene TRBJ2-7; TRBD2 matches at 7 bases. Per the germline V gene, CDR1 is SQVTM and CDR2 is ANQGSEA. The CDR3 runs to 15 residues. V shed 6 bases and J 6 bases; nucleotides not matched to a gene: 17. The CDR3 DNA sequence: TGCAGCGTCGGAGGAGGGAGGGGCTGGATGGGCGAGCAGTACTTC. Amino acids: CSVGGGRGWMGEQYF.

Only one count was recorded for this clone. The V gene is TRBV27, the J gene TRBJ2-2; D uncertain. This CDR3 is built from 12 residues. CDR1 MNHEY and CDR2 SMNVEV come from the germline V gene (reference sequence). The V and J ends lost 4 bases and 7 bases respectively, with 7 bases between them. The CDR3 reads CASSSPSGELFF. The CDR3 DNA reads TGTGCCAGCAGTTCGCCGAGCGGGGAGCTGTTTTTT.

This clone appeared once. The CDR3 region is CASSLYMEISGTDTQYF. Here the CDR3 DNA reads TGCGCCAGCAGTTTATATATGGAGATTTCGGGGACAGATACGCAGTATTTT. The gene calls are TRBV5-1 and TRBJ2-3, with a weak D call TRBD2 (5 bases). Germline V CDR1 and CDR2: SGHRS, YFSETQ. Trimming removed 5 bases at V and 3 bases at J, with 22 bases between. The CDR3 has 17 residues.